Below are 22 T cell receptor beta chains sequenced from a single sample in a study of control samples from healthy donors and cancer patients. Only in-frame clones appear in the TCRdb table, and some are missing; sequencing was by immunoSEQ multiplex PCR. This sample has about 130,000 clones, with around nine tenths found just once. Sequenced input: blood. The receptors shown here come from a man in his fifties or sixties in good health.

The chain is built from TRBV5-1 and TRBJ2-2; D remains ambiguous. CDR3 length: 14 residues. Germline CDR1 SGHRS, CDR2 YFSETQ. The V end lost 4 bases, the J end lost 5 bases, and 12 bases lay between the germline ends. This CDR3 is CASSLVVGTGELFF. In DNA form, the CDR3 reads TGCGCCAGCAGCCTGGTAGTGGGGACCGGGGAGCTGTTTTTT.

The rearrangement uses TRBV7-3 and TRBJ2-5; the match to TRBD2 covers 11 bases. The CDR3 length is 17 residues. V was pared by 0 bases and J by 2 bases, with 5 bases of the junction left unmatched. Germline-derived CDR1 and CDR2 are SGHTA and FQGTGA. The CDR3 sequence is CASSLTSTSGGQETQYF. The DNA for the CDR3 is TGTGCCAGCAGCTTAACGTCAACTAGCGGGGGACAAGAGACCCAGTACTTC.

This clone was picked up one time. The genes are TRBV28 and TRBJ2-3, with 9 bases lining up with TRBD2. V shed 2 bases and J 5 bases; nucleotides not matched to a gene: 11. The V gene's germline CDR1 is MDHEN and CDR2 SYDVKM. The CDR3 is 17 residues long. In DNA, the CDR3 is TGTGCCAGCAGTTTAGTAGCAAGCGGGGGGCGTCTAGATACGCAGTATTTT. This sequence encodes CASSLVASGGRLDTQYF.

The chain combines TRBV5-1 with TRBJ2-2; D uncertain. The CDR3 covers 13 residues. Germline CDR1 is SGHRS and CDR2 is YFSETQ. The V and J ends lost 4 bases and 4 bases respectively, with 8 bases between them. Here the CDR3 reads CASSPRSTGELFF. CDR3 in DNA: TGCGCCAGCAGCCCTAGGTCCACCGGGGAGCTGTTTTTT.

V usage is TRBV7-9 and J usage is TRBJ2-7; TRBD1 might be the D (5 bases). Germline CDR1 reads SEHNR; CDR2 reads FQNEAQ (reference sequence). The V and J ends lost 7 bases and 0 bases respectively, with 13 bases between them. The CDR3 totals 14 residues. CDR3: CASNGWTNSYEQYF. The CDR3 bases are TGTGCCAGCAATGGATGGACAAACTCCTACGAGCAGTACTTC.

The V gene is TRBV29-1, the J gene TRBJ1-4; 7 bases are a match to TRBD1. V dropped 7 bases and J dropped 4; count of bases not matched to a gene: 6. CDR3 size: 13 residues. Germline CDR1 is SQVTM and CDR2 is ANQGSEA. The CDR3 bases are TGCAGCGCCGGCCGGGACAGTAATGAAAAACTGTTTTTT. Translating gives CSAGRDSNEKLFF.

This clone was seen a single time. The rearrangement links TRBV6-5 to TRBJ1-1, with D unclear. Germline V gene sequence: CDR1 MNHEY, CDR2 SVGAGI. The length of the CDR3 is 13 residues. V was pared by 6 bases and J by 1 base, with 9 bases between. The CDR3 nucleotides read TGTGCCAGCAGATATTCGGGGAACACTGAAGCTTTCTTT. This encodes CASRYSGNTEAFF.

V and J are TRBV5-1 and TRBJ1-2, with D perhaps TRBD1 (5 bases). The length of the CDR3 is 15 residues. V gave up 4 bases and J gave up 4 bases, with 17 bases separating them. Germline V gene lookup returns CDR1 SGHRS and CDR2 YFSETQ. The CDR3 coding sequence is TGCGCCAGCAGCCGCGAGACAGCGCTTTCCTATGGCTACACCTTC. Amino acid sequence: CASSRETALSYGYTF.

The J gene is TRBJ1-2, the V gene TRBV28; D remains unclear. CDR3 length: 14 amino acids. The V gene's germline CDR1 is MDHEN and CDR2 SYDVKM. Between the trimmed V and J ends, which lost 1 base and 8 bases, there was a span of 14 bases. CDR3 amino acids: CASSLSNGIGGYTF. The DNA of the CDR3 is TGTGCCAGCAGTTTATCCAACGGAATAGGGGGCTACACCTTC.

A single count supports this clone. The chain is built from TRBV19 and TRBJ1-3; D is unresolved. CDR3 length: 13 amino acids. Trimming took 6 bases from V and 0 from J, leaving 6 bases between them. Germline loops: CDR1 LNHDA, CDR2 SQIVND (reference sequence). CDR3 residues: CASRIASGNTIYF. The DNA for the CDR3 is TGTGCCAGTAGGATTGCCTCTGGAAACACCATATATTTT.

Regarding this clone: Mismatch with germline at one junction end may stem from a read error. The chain carries TRBV5-1 and TRBJ2-5; D unclear. The CDR3 has 11 residues. Germline V gives CDR1 SGHRS, CDR2 YFSETQ. The CDR3 loop is CASTLLETQYF. The CDR3 nucleotides read TGCGCCAGCACCTTGTTAGAGACCCAGTACTTC.

The chain joins TRBV6-5 to TRBJ2-7; 11 nucleotides match TRBD1. The CDR3 has 13 amino acids. In germline, CDR1 is MNHEY, CDR2 SVGAGI. V lost 6 bases and J lost 10; bases outside the gene matches: 8. The CDR3 DNA sequence: TGTGCCAGCAGAGCCGGGACAGGGGGGTTTCAGTACTTC. Protein: CASRAGTGGFQYF.

V is TRBV11-3 and J is TRBJ1-1, with no clear D. The CDR3 length is 13 residues. The ends were cut back, 1 base at V and 8 bases at J, with 11 bases in the middle. Germline CDR1 and CDR2: SGHNT and YENEEA. CDR3 DNA: TGTGCCAGCAGCTTAGTGTGGACGGTCGAAGCTTTCTTT. Protein product: CASSLVWTVEAFF.

The chain combines TRBV5-1 with TRBJ2-2, with D possibly being TRBD1 or TRBD2 (6 bases each). The V and J ends lost 0 bases and 2 bases respectively, with 17 bases between them. CDR3 length: 18 amino acids. The germline V gene has CDR1 SGHRS and CDR2 YFSETQ. CDR3 in amino acids: CASSLAYGGGPNTGELFF. For the CDR3, the DNA is TGCGCCAGCAGCTTGGCATACGGAGGGGGGCCAAACACCGGGGAGCTGTTTTTT.

This clone has just one count. The chain recombines TRBV30 with TRBJ1-5, with a possible D match to TRBD1 (6 bases). Germline CDR1 reads GTSNPN; CDR2 reads SVGIG (reference sequence). This CDR3 spans 17 amino acids. Trimming took off 5 bases at V and 0 bases at J, with 20 bases between the two ends. The CDR3 DNA is TGTGCCTGGGGAGCCCCGACCTACAGGGATAGCAATCAGCCCCAGCATTTT. Translated: CAWGAPTYRDSNQPQHF.

This chain connects TRBV6-5 to TRBJ1-2; TRBD1 matches 9 bases. The CDR3 is 14 amino acids. Germline lookup yields CDR1 MNHEY and CDR2 SVGAGI. Unmatched junction bases numbered 7, after V lost 7 bases and J lost 4 bases. The CDR3 bases are TGTGCCAGCACCCGGGACAGGGTAACCTATGGCTACACCTTC. Residues: CASTRDRVTYGYTF.

This sequence joins TRBV30 and TRBJ1-2; D not certain. The CDR3 is 14 residues long. Trimming shortened V by 1 base and J by 5 bases, and 14 bases separated the two germline ends. In germline, CDR1 is GTSNPN, CDR2 SVGIG (reference sequence). As DNA, the CDR3 is TGTGCCTGGAGTGACCCCCCGGGCGGTTATGGCTACACCTTC. Translation: CAWSDPPGGYGYTF.

This clone was counted a single time. V gene TRBV19 combines with J gene TRBJ1-3, with D perhaps TRBD1 (6 bases). The CDR3 extends over 19 amino acids. The germline gives CDR1 LNHDA, CDR2 SQIVND (reference sequence). The V gene lost 10 bases and the J gene lost 5 bases, with 33 bases spanning the gap. CDR3 nucleotides: TGTGCCACCACATCAGTTAGAGGACGGGACACTATCGAGAGAAACACCATATATTTT. This encodes CATTSVRGRDTIERNTIYF.

This clone was recorded only once. This chain joins TRBV19 and TRBJ1-1, with D unresolved. V was pared by 7 bases and J by 0 bases, with 3 bases between. In germline, CDR1 is LNHDA, CDR2 SQIVND (reference sequence). CDR3 size: 11 residues. The CDR3 loop reads CASKMNTEAFF. The CDR3 DNA is TGTGCCAGTAAAATGAACACTGAAGCTTTCTTT.

V usage is TRBV10-3 and J usage is TRBJ2-2; tentative D call: TRBD1 (6 bases). Trimming left V 3 bases short and J 5 bases short, with 10 bases between. Germline assignment: CDR1 ENHRY and CDR2 SYGVKD. The CDR3 contains 14 residues. Here the CDR3 reads CAISEQGRTGELFF. CDR3 DNA sequence: TGTGCCATCAGTGAACAGGGAAGGACCGGGGAGCTGTTTTTT.

The rearrangement links TRBV4-1 to TRBJ1-3; D is perhaps TRBD1 (6 bases). Deletions cut 4 bases from V and 8 bases from J, with 18 bases between. The CDR3 is 15 amino acids. CDR1 is MGHRA and CDR2 is YSYEKL in the germline V gene. CDR3 sequence reads: CASSPSTGRLDTIYF. The CDR3 DNA follows: TGCGCCAGCAGCCCTTCCACAGGGAGATTAGACACCATATATTTT.

There are a few counts of this clone. The chain joins TRBV18 to TRBJ1-1; a weak D match, TRBD1 (6 bases). Germline V gene lookup returns CDR1 KGHSH and CDR2 LQKENI. The V gene lost 6 bases and the J gene lost 1 base, with 9 bases spanning the gap. This CDR3 has 13 residues. This CDR3 reads CASSLGQNTEAFF. CDR3 in DNA: TGTGCCAGCTCCCTGGGACAGAACACTGAAGCTTTCTTT.